This T cell receptor beta chain was captured in a study of T cell responses to AZD1222 COVID-19 vaccine. Study-wide results and limits: Increases in Spike-specific TCR breadth and depth were seen after two AZD1222 doses. Close to half of spike-specific TCRs reportedly recognize unmutated variant regions. Repertoire collection took place solely once the T cell response had peaked. Baseline testing showed seropositivity in only six or seven AZD1222 recipients.

The CDR3 length is 14 residues. Trimming took 11 bases from V and 6 from J; bases not matched to a gene: 7. CDR1 and CDR2 from the germline V gene are MRHNA and SNTAGT. About this clone itself: Its antigen is not identified.

Profiled with immunoSEQ multiplex PCR; TCRdb holds only in-frame clones, not every one. The sample lists 70,000 to 95,000 clones, approximately 89% occurring once. This receptor was taken from an adult who received the AZD1222 COVID-19 vaccine. J is TRBJ2-1 and V is TRBV6-4; 13 nucleotides agree with TRBD2. The specimen comprised peripheral blood, sampled 28 days after the second AZD1222 dose. The CDR3 nucleotides are TGTGCCTCATCAAGGACTAGCGGGAGCAATGAGCAGTTCTTC. Amino acid sequence: CASSRTSGSNEQFF.